The 21 T cell receptor beta chains in this list originate from one sample, sequenced in a study of T cell responses to AZD1222 COVID-19 vaccine. Sequenced by immunoSEQ multiplex PCR; TCRdb stores in-frame clones only, minus some. The data hold around 140,000 clones, with 80% to 95% observed a single time. The source material was peripheral blood, sampled on day 0 of MenACWY control vaccination. The receptors were sampled from an adult in good health.

This sequence joins TRBV5-6 and TRBJ1-2; TRBD1 is a possible D gene (6 bases). The germline gives CDR1 SGHDT, CDR2 YYEEEE. Trimming took off 2 bases at V and 0 bases at J, with 8 bases between the two ends. The CDR3 is 14 amino acids. The CDR3 is CASSFRGSNYGYTF. The CDR3 bases are TGTGCCAGCAGCTTCAGGGGATCTAACTATGGCTACACCTTC.

This chain links TRBV3-1 (or the pseudogene TRBV3-2) with TRBJ2-2; 8 bases are a match to TRBD1. The CDR3 runs 13 residues. Germline V lookup: CDR1 LGHDT, CDR2 YNNKEL (reference sequence). The V gene end was trimmed by 4 bases and the J gene end by 5 bases; junction bases not matched to a gene: 0. CDR3 sequence reads: CASSRTGTGELFF. As DNA, the CDR3 is TGTGCCAGCAGCCGGACAGGGACCGGGGAGCTGTTTTTT.

This chain links TRBV12-3 or TRBV12-4 with TRBJ1-1; no clear D. V lost 2 bases and J lost 8, with 12 bases in between. This CDR3 is 13 amino acids long. CDR3 region: CASSLRWSAEAFF. Here the CDR3 DNA reads TGTGCCAGCAGTTTAAGATGGTCGGCGGAAGCTTTCTTT.

V gene TRBV5-4 combines with J gene TRBJ1-2; 8 nucleotides agree with TRBD1. Germline lookup yields CDR1 SGHNT and CDR2 YYREEE (reference sequence). This CDR3 has 16 residues. The V gene end was trimmed by 4 bases and the J gene end by 3 bases; junction bases not matched to a gene: 11. The CDR3 sequence: CASSPHPDRVDYGYTF. For the CDR3, the DNA is TGTGCCAGCAGCCCCCACCCGGACAGGGTAGACTATGGCTACACCTTC.

This clone was picked up a small number of times. The rearrangement links TRBV19 to TRBJ1-6, with 7 bases identical to TRBD1. From germline, CDR1 is LNHDA and CDR2 SQIVND (reference sequence). The CDR3 contains 13 residues. J gave up 2 bases and V 10 bases, and 2 bases lay outside the gene matches. CDR3 DNA sequence: TGTGCCACCGGGACAGCCTATAATTCACCCCTCCACTTT. Protein product: CATGTAYNSPLHF. The full variable domain, with the rest looked up from reference TRBV19 and TRBJ1-6, is DGGITQSPKYLFRKEGQNVTLSCEQNLNHDAMYWYRQDPGQGLRLIYYSQIVNDFQKGDIAEGYSVSREKKESFPLTVTSAQKNPTAFYLCATGTAYNSPLHFGNGTRLTVT.

The genes are TRBV6-1 and TRBJ2-7; D might be TRBD1 (6 bases). V was pared by 2 bases and J by 2 bases, with 13 bases between. The CDR3 consists of 15 residues. Germline loops: CDR1 MNHNS, CDR2 SASEGT. The CDR3 DNA reads TGTGCCAGCAGTGAAATTGAGGGACAAACCTACGAGCAGTACTTC. It specifies CASSEIEGQTYEQYF.

The sample holds one count of this clone. The chain has TRBV5-5 and TRBJ2-5; 8 bases fit TRBD1. Germline V gene sequence: CDR1 SGHKS, CDR2 YYEKEE (reference sequence). The CDR3 length is 13 residues. With V trimmed by 6 bases and J by 3 bases, 4 bases remained unmatched. The CDR3 protein is CASKEQGEETQYF. The DNA of the CDR3 is TGTGCCAGCAAAGAACAGGGGGAAGAGACCCAGTACTTC. The full variable domain, completed using reference TRBV5-5 and TRBJ2-5, is DAGVTQSPTHLIKTRGQQVTLRCSPISGHKSVSWYQQVLGQGPQFIFQYYEKEERGRGNFPDRFSARQFPNYSSELNVNALLLGDSALYLCASKEQGEETQYFGPGTRLLVL.

The CDR3 nucleotides read TGCGCCAGCAGCCAAGATGCGGGACAAAATTCACCCCTCCACTTT. Amino acid sequence: CASSQDAGQNSPLHF. V and J are TRBV4-3 and TRBJ1-6; maybe TRBD1 (6 bases). This CDR3 has 15 residues. Trimming removed 0 bases from V and 7 bases from J, with 10 bases in between. From germline, CDR1 is LGHNA and CDR2 YSLEER.

The rearrangement joins TRBV4-3 to TRBJ1-2; D is possibly TRBD1 (5 bases). The CDR3 contains 14 residues. The V end was cut by 0 bases, the J end by 5 bases, with 10 bases between. In germline, CDR1 is LGHNA, CDR2 YSLEER. Here the CDR3 DNA reads TGCGCCAGCAGCCAAGATCTCGGGGGGTATGGCTACACCTTC. Protein: CASSQDLGGYGYTF.

CDR3 loop: CAILREGRGDTQYF. The CDR3 DNA is TGTGCCATCCTCCGTGAGGGCCGCGGAGATACGCAGTATTTT. The genes are TRBV10-3 and TRBJ2-3; TRBD2 might be the D (5 bases). Trimming shortened V by 8 bases and J by 5 bases, and 17 bases separated the two germline ends. Germline-derived CDR1 and CDR2 are ENHRY and SYGVKD. This CDR3 spans 14 amino acids.

The V gene is TRBV11-2, the J gene TRBJ2-3; 7 bases agree with TRBD1. Trimming at V came to 5 bases and at J to 3 bases, leaving 8 bases not matched to a gene. The CDR3 runs 15 residues. Germline CDR1 SGHAT, CDR2 FQNNGV. CDR3 sequence reads: CASSPRQGLTDTQYF. DNA for the CDR3: TGTGCCAGCAGCCCGAGACAGGGATTGACAGATACGCAGTATTTT.

The V gene is TRBV5-1, the J gene TRBJ2-5, with D possibly being TRBD2 (5 bases). CDR1 SGHRS and CDR2 YFSETQ come from the germline V gene. The germline V and J ends were trimmed by 4 bases and 5 bases, with 12 bases remaining between them. The CDR3 is 13 amino acids. This CDR3 is CASSGELGETQYF. The CDR3 DNA follows: TGCGCCAGCAGCGGAGAACTAGGGGAGACCCAGTACTTC.

V and J are TRBV2 and TRBJ1-5, with TRBD1 as a possible D gene (6 bases). The V gene lost 6 bases and the J gene lost 3 bases, with 12 bases spanning the gap. In germline, CDR1 is SNHLY, CDR2 FYNNEI. The CDR3 runs to 14 residues. CDR3 loop: CASSADRLNQPQHF. For the CDR3, the DNA is TGTGCCAGCAGCGCCGACAGGCTCAATCAGCCCCAGCATTTT.

This sequence joins TRBV6-5 and TRBJ1-1, with a possible D match to TRBD1 (6 bases). Germline CDR1 is MNHEY and CDR2 is SVGAGI. Trimming took 4 bases from V and 5 from J, leaving 14 bases between them. The CDR3 consists of 14 residues. CDR3 in DNA: TGTGCCAGCAGTTTGAAATCAGGGGTTACTGAAGCTTTCTTT. This encodes CASSLKSGVTEAFF.

The count of this clone is one. The chain links TRBV15 to TRBJ1-3; D remains ambiguous. V was cut by 1 base and J by 6 bases, with 10 bases left in between. The CDR3 runs to 14 residues. CDR1 and CDR2 from the germline V gene are LNHNV and YYDKDF (reference sequence). The CDR3 bases are TGTGCCACCAGCAGAGGAGGGAACCAAAACACCATATATTTT. This codes for CATSRGGNQNTIYF.

The chain combines TRBV28 with TRBJ2-1; TRBD2 agrees at 8 bases. V was clipped by 7 bases and J by 7 bases; unmatched bases: 12. Germline loops: CDR1 MDHEN, CDR2 SYDVKM. This CDR3 comprises 15 residues. The CDR3 here is CASNVGRGARNEQFF. The CDR3 region has the DNA TGTGCCAGCAACGTGGGGCGGGGGGCCAGGAATGAGCAGTTCTTC.

The chain combines TRBV5-1 with TRBJ2-1; 7 nucleotides line up with TRBD2. Germline V gene lookup returns CDR1 SGHRS and CDR2 YFSETQ. This CDR3 contains 14 residues. J gave up 5 bases and V 1 base, and 3 bases lay outside the gene matches. For the CDR3, the DNA is TGCGCCAGCAGCTTGTCTAGCGGTCACAATGAGCAGTTCTTC. Protein sequence: CASSLSSGHNEQFF.

This sequence joins TRBV13 and TRBJ1-5, with D tentatively TRBD1 (6 bases). The CDR3 runs 12 residues. The V gene's germline CDR1 is PRHDT and CDR2 FYEKMQ (reference sequence). The CDR3 sequence: CVGTGSNQPQHF. CDR3 bases: TGTGTAGGAACAGGGAGCAATCAGCCCCAGCATTTT.

This CDR3 reads CASSQINTEAFF. As DNA, the CDR3 is TGTGCCAGCAGCCAGATAAACACTGAAGCTTTCTTT. This sequence joins TRBV4-2 and TRBJ1-1; no firm D call. The CDR3 spans 12 residues. The V end lost 3 bases, the J end lost 2 bases, and 4 bases lay between the germline ends. Germline V CDR1 and CDR2: LGHNA, YNFKEQ.

The rearrangement uses TRBV28 and TRBJ1-1; the D is unclear. Trimming removed 2 bases from V and 4 bases from J, with 11 bases in between. This CDR3 contains 14 residues. The germline CDR1 and CDR2 sequences are MDHEN and SYDVKM. This CDR3 reads CASSLNPSGTEAFF. Here the CDR3 DNA reads TGTGCCAGCAGTTTAAACCCCTCGGGCACTGAAGCTTTCTTT.

The J gene is TRBJ2-5, the V gene TRBV5-6; 7 nucleotides agree with TRBD1. With 0 bases clipped from V and 1 base from J, the junction kept 3 bases outside the gene matches. Germline CDR1 reads SGHDT; CDR2 reads YYEEEE. The CDR3 runs 15 residues. CDR3 DNA sequence: TGTGCCAGCAGCTTGGTCACAGGGGTCCAAGAGACCCAGTACTTC. This sequence encodes CASSLVTGVQETQYF.